Following are 15 T cell receptor beta chains from one sample sequenced in a study of neurological immune-mediated disorders. TCRdb itself ran the 5' RACE reads through MiXCR, one entry per CDR3 protein. The repertoire holds roughly 50,000 distinct CDR3 sequences, with about 13% as singletons. Time point meaning: longitudinal time-point 3. Sequenced material: PBMCs. These receptors were collected from a male donor with HTLV-1-associated myelopathy (HAM/TSP).

This clonotype was counted at least ten times. The rearrangement joins TRBV5-1 to TRBJ2-2, with 7 bases fitting TRBD2. V lost 2 bases and J lost 3; bases outside the gene matches: 4. This CDR3 has 15 amino acids. Germline lookup yields CDR1 SGHRS and CDR2 YFSETQ. The DNA of the CDR3 is TGCGCCAGCAGCTTTCGACTAGCCGACACCGGGGAGCTGTTTTTT. Protein product: CASSFRLADTGELFF.

This clonotype was seen many times. The chain recombines TRBV7-9 with TRBJ1-6; D call uncertain. In germline, CDR1 is SEHNR, CDR2 FQNEAQ (reference sequence). The CDR3 has 14 amino acids. The ends were cut back, 4 bases at V and 3 bases at J, with 7 bases in the middle. As DNA, the CDR3 is TGTGCCAGCAGCTCGTACAGCTATAATTCACCCCTCCACTTT. Translating it yields CASSSYSYNSPLHF.

Notes on this clonotype: A much more abundant neighbour one base away suggests this may be a read error. This chain uses TRBV29-1 with TRBJ2-1; D gene unclear. Trimming took off 4 bases at V and 4 bases at J, with 17 bases between the two ends. Germline V CDR1 and CDR2: SQVTM, ANQGSEA. The CDR3 consists of 15 residues. In DNA, the CDR3 is TGCAGCGTTGGGGCTTGGGGTTCGTCTTACAATGAGCAGTTCTTC. Its translation: CSVGAWGSSYNEQFF.

This clonotype was detected ten times or more. This rearrangement joins TRBV6-2 or TRBV6-3 to TRBJ2-5; the D gene is possibly TRBD2 (7 bases). The ends were cut back, 4 bases at V and 4 bases at J, with 16 bases in the middle. Germline V gives CDR1 MNHEY, CDR2 SVGEGT. The length of the CDR3 is 15 residues. The CDR3 DNA reads TGTGCCAGCAGTTCCTTTCGGGGGGCGCGAGAGACCCAGTACTTC. It codes for CASSSFRGARETQYF.

There are many counts of this clonotype. This chain joins TRBV20-1 and TRBJ2-5, with D possibly TRBD2 on 5 matching bases. From germline, CDR1 is DFQATT and CDR2 SNEGSKA (reference sequence). The CDR3 length is 15 residues. The V gene lost 2 bases and the J gene lost 2 bases, with 15 bases spanning the gap. This chain's CDR3 is CSARKQRDRQETQYF. CDR3 DNA: TGCAGTGCTAGAAAACAACGGGATAGACAAGAGACCCAGTACTTC.

In this sample, this clonotype turned up many times. The V and J genes are TRBV5-6 and TRBJ2-7, with D perhaps TRBD1 (6 bases). CDR3 length: 16 amino acids. Trimming cost V 0 bases and J 0 bases, with 13 bases left between them. Looked up from germline, CDR1 is SGHDT and CDR2 is YYEEEE. This CDR3 is CASSLGGGGPSYEQYF. In nucleotides, the CDR3 is TGTGCCAGCAGCTTGGGAGGGGGTGGTCCCTCCTACGAGCAGTACTTC.

This clonotype occurred many times. This chain joins TRBV5-1 and TRBJ2-3; either TRBD1 or TRBD2 may supply D (5 bases each). V lost 3 bases and J lost 6, with 17 bases in between. There are 15 residues in the CDR3. Germline V gene lookup returns CDR1 SGHRS and CDR2 YFSETQ. The CDR3 spells CASSYGTPFGDTQYF. CDR3 nucleotide sequence: TGCGCCAGCAGCTACGGGACCCCCTTTGGGGATACGCAGTATTTT.

CDR3: CASLRSGGAGELFF. CDR3 DNA sequence: TGTGCCAGCCTGCGTTCAGGGGGTGCCGGGGAGCTGTTTTTT. The J gene is TRBJ2-2, the V gene TRBV28, with 7 positions matching TRBD1. Germline V lookup: CDR1 MDHEN, CDR2 SYDVKM. The CDR3 sequence is 14 residues long. V shed 8 bases and J 6 bases; nucleotides not matched to a gene: 9.

Many counts were recorded for this clonotype. The J gene is TRBJ1-3, the V gene TRBV4-3; D remains ambiguous. V lost 0 bases to trimming and J lost 0 bases, with 6 bases between them. Germline lookup yields CDR1 LGHNA and CDR2 YSLEER. The CDR3 runs to 15 residues. CDR3 sequence reads: CASSQDRSSGNTIYF. CDR3 in DNA: TGCGCCAGCAGCCAAGATCGGAGCTCTGGAAACACCATATATTTT.

V and J are TRBV20-1 and TRBJ2-7, with D perhaps assigned TRBD1 or TRBD2 (6 bases each). Trimming left V 2 bases short and J 4 bases short, with 15 bases between. Germline CDR1 DFQATT, CDR2 SNEGSKA (reference sequence). The CDR3 runs 14 residues. The CDR3: CSARSLRGGYEQYF. The DNA for the CDR3 is TGCAGTGCTAGAAGTCTCAGGGGAGGTTACGAGCAGTACTTC.

This clonotype was counted many times. A read error may produce the germline difference seen at one junction end. The rearrangement joins TRBV29-1 to TRBJ1-2; 7 bases are shared with TRBD1. The germline gives CDR1 SQVTM, CDR2 ANQGSEA. The CDR3 length is 10 residues. This CDR3 is CSVEDAGQEF. The CDR3 nucleotides read TGCAGCGTTGAAGACGCTGGACAGGAGTTC.

This clonotype was picked up many times. The V gene is TRBV6-2 or TRBV6-3, the J gene TRBJ2-7, with 9 bases identical to TRBD1. V trimming: 4 bases; J trimming: 4 bases; junction bases outside the gene matches: 5. This CDR3 is 14 amino acids long. CDR1 MNHEY and CDR2 SVGEGT come from the germline V gene. The CDR3 reads CASSSGTGPYEQYF. Written as DNA, the CDR3 is TGTGCCAGCAGTTCCGGGACAGGGCCGTACGAGCAGTACTTC.

This clonotype was counted ten times or more. The chain uses TRBV24-1 and TRBJ2-2; TRBD1 matches 10 bases. Germline CDR1 is KGHDR and CDR2 is SFDVKD. The V segment lost 3 bases and the J segment 7 bases; nucleotides outside the gene matches: 10. There are 17 residues in the CDR3. CDR3 nucleotides: TGTGCCACCAGTGATCCAAGGACAGGGGGTAGCGTCGGGGAGCTGTTTTTT. Its protein product is CATSDPRTGGSVGELFF.

There are many counts of this clonotype. The chain joins TRBV7-9 to TRBJ2-1; possibly TRBD1 or TRBD2 for D (6 bases each). This CDR3 spans 14 amino acids. Trimming took 1 base from V and 4 from J, leaving 8 bases between them. The germline gives CDR1 SEHNR, CDR2 FQNEAQ (reference sequence). CDR3 nucleotides: TGTGCCAGCAGCTTAGAGGGGGGATACAATGAGCAGTTCTTC. The encoded protein is CASSLEGGYNEQFF.

This clonotype was detected ten times or more. The chain combines TRBV29-1 with TRBJ2-5; a weak D match, TRBD2 (5 bases). This CDR3 spans 14 amino acids. Deletions cut 0 bases from V and 0 bases from J, with 8 bases between. Germline CDR1 SQVTM, CDR2 ANQGSEA. The CDR3 coding sequence is TGCAGCGTTGAAGAGGGCGGGTACCAAGAGACCCAGTACTTC. It codes for CSVEEGGYQETQYF.